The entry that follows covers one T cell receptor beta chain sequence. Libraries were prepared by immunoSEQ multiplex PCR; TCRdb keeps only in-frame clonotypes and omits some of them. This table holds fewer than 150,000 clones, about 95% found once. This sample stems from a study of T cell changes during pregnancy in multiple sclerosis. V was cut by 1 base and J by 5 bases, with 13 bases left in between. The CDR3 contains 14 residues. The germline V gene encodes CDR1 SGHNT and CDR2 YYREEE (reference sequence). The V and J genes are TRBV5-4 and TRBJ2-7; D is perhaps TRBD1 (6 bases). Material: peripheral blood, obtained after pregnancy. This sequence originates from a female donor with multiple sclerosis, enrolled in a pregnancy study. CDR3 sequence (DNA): TGTGCCAGCAGCTTGTGGGGGAAGGGGGACGAGCAGTACTTC. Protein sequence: CASSLWGKGDEQYF.